Sequencing of this T cell receptor (beta chain) was carried out in a study of T cell responses to AZD1222 COVID-19 vaccine. The study, taken as a whole, reports: Spike was spanned by vaccine-associated CD4 TCRs, which were dominant at 160-218 and 743-854.

Points on this clone: Its antigen is not identified.

Assay: immunoSEQ multiplex PCR; the TCRdb copy retains only in-frame clones and omits some. This sample yields roughly 90,000 clones, of which approximately 90% are seen a single time; about 4.9% belongs to the top ten. V lost 0 bases, J lost 4 bases, and 12 bases lay in between. Germline V CDR1 and CDR2: LGHDT, YNNKEL (reference sequence). This CDR3 has 15 residues. The TCR was taken from an adult in good health. The chain joins TRBV3-1 (or the pseudogene TRBV3-2) to TRBJ1-1; no definite D call. Specimen: peripheral blood, collected on day 0 of MenACWY control vaccination. CDR3 sequence: CASSQETSGGTEAFF. The CDR3 DNA follows: TGTGCCAGCAGCCAAGAGACATCCGGCGGCACTGAAGCTTTCTTT.